Presented here are 29 T cell receptor beta chains from one specimen sequenced in a study of shared clonotypes between healthy human individuals. Assay used: immunoSEQ multiplex PCR; TCRdb lists only in-frame clones, some missing. The data hold about 460,000 clones, with around 77% observed a single time. The sequenced sample consisted of PBMCs. The receptors derive from a woman aged 35 to 49 in good health. Some clones in this sample may be carry-over from other donors' samples.

This clone was found many times. The gene calls are TRBV2 and TRBJ1-1, with a tentative D call TRBD1 (5 bases). Trimming stripped 8 bases from V and 1 base from J, with 14 bases between. The CDR3 sequence is 14 residues long. CDR1 is SNHLY, CDR2 FYNNEI, per germline. The CDR3 region is CASGKWQGNTEAFF. The CDR3, as DNA: TGTGCCAGCGGTAAGTGGCAGGGGAACACTGAAGCTTTCTTT.

The rearrangement uses TRBV6-5 and TRBJ2-5; 7 nucleotides agree with TRBD1. Matching the DNA end better, TRBJ2-7 makes the J call doubtful. CDR3 length: 11 amino acids. Per the germline V gene, CDR1 is MNHEY and CDR2 is SVGAGI. The CDR3 region is CAGNRGYEQYF. The CDR3 DNA reads TGTGCCGGTAACAGGGGATACGAGCAGTACTTC.

The chain carries TRBV28 and TRBJ1-1; 8 bases are shared with TRBD1. The CDR3 runs 15 residues. The germline CDR1 and CDR2 sequences are MDHEN and SYDVKM. V dropped 4 bases and J dropped 2; count of bases not matched to a gene: 6. The CDR3 coding sequence is TGTGCCAGCAGTTACTTCGGGACAGGCAACACTGAAGCTTTCTTT. Encoded protein: CASSYFGTGNTEAFF.

The chain combines TRBV7-9 with TRBJ1-1; 7 positions match TRBD1. V lost 1 base to trimming and J lost 12 bases; unmatched junction nucleotides: 11. Germline-derived CDR1 and CDR2 are SEHNR and FQNEAQ (reference sequence). CDR3 length equals 14 residues. The CDR3 nucleotides read TGTGCCAGCAGCTTAGGTTTGGGCTCAGGGGGAACTTTCTTT. The encoded protein is CASSLGLGSGGTFF.

As for this clone: A far bigger clonotype differs at one base, so this is likely a read error. V is TRBV7-9 and J is TRBJ2-7, with 14 bases aligning to TRBD2. Germline CDR1 reads SEHNR; CDR2 reads FQNEAQ (reference sequence). This CDR3 is 16 amino acids long. The CDR3 loop is CASSRPGTSGSTEQHF. The CDR3 DNA sequence: TGTGCCAGCAGTCGTCCCGGGACTAGCGGGAGTACCGAGCAGCACTTC.

The chain links TRBV7-9 to TRBJ2-2; TRBD2 might be the D (5 bases). CDR1 and CDR2 (germline): SEHNR, FQNEAQ (reference sequence). The CDR3 spans 17 residues. The V gene lost 5 bases and the J gene lost 4 bases, with 20 bases spanning the gap. DNA for the CDR3: TGTGCCAGCAGCCGTTGGTTTGCGGGCAATAGCACCGGGGAGCTGTTTTTT. As protein: CASSRWFAGNSTGELFF.

The genes are TRBV7-3 and TRBJ2-1; D remains ambiguous. V lost 5 bases to trimming and J lost 3 bases, with 11 bases between them. CDR1 is SGHTA, CDR2 FQGTGA, per germline. CDR3 length equals 14 residues. The CDR3 DNA is TGTGCCAGCAGCCCCCGTAGTGGCTACAATGAGCAGTTCTTC. It codes for CASSPRSGYNEQFF.

The genes are TRBV7-2 and TRBJ2-1, with 8 positions matching TRBD2. The CDR3 extends over 15 amino acids. V gave up 6 bases and J gave up 6 bases; unmatched junction bases: 10. Germline-derived CDR1 and CDR2 are SGHTA and FQGNSA. The CDR3 protein is CASRNSGIRANEQFF. In DNA, the CDR3 is TGTGCCAGCAGGAATAGCGGGATACGGGCCAATGAGCAGTTCTTC.

The chain recombines TRBV11-2 with TRBJ2-1; TRBD2 matches at 11 bases. Losses at the gene ends were 8 bases for V and 6 bases for J; bases not matched to a gene: 9. The length of the CDR3 is 15 residues. CDR1 SGHAT and CDR2 FQNNGV come from the germline V gene. CDR3 coding DNA: TGTGCCAGCGGGGCCGGGACTAGCGGACCCAATGAGCAGTTCTTC. Translating gives CASGAGTSGPNEQFF. Supplemented by reference TRBV11-2 and TRBJ2-1, the full variable domain reads EAGVAQSPRYKIIEKRQSVAFWCNPISGHATLYWYQQILGQGPKLLIQFQNNGVVDDSQLPKDRFSAERLKGVDSTLKIQPAKLEDSAVYLCASGAGTSGPNEQFFGPGTRLTVL.

A single count supports this clone. With a much larger clone just one base away, this may be a read error. The CDR3 region is CAGSLGSTEQFF. The CDR3 DNA sequence: TGTGCCGGCAGCTTAGGGTCCACTGAGCAGTTCTTC. The chain links TRBV7-4 to TRBJ2-1; D is unclear. This CDR3 region has 12 residues. From germline, CDR1 is SGHVT and CDR2 SQSDAQ.

The rearrangement links TRBV18 to TRBJ2-3; D unclear. Germline-derived CDR1 and CDR2 are KGHSH and LQKENI. V was trimmed by 5 bases and J by 2 bases, leaving 8 bases between them. The CDR3 sequence is 13 residues long. The CDR3 loop reads CASSGGFTDTQYF. In DNA form, the CDR3 reads TGTGCCAGCTCAGGCGGATTCACAGATACGCAGTATTTT.

This clone was counted only a few times. Within the sample, other DNA sequences also encode this same CDR3. The chain links TRBV29-1 to TRBJ2-1; TRBD2 matches 9 bases. V lost 3 bases to trimming and J lost 9 bases; unmatched junction nucleotides: 9. The CDR3 length is 14 residues. Per the germline V gene, CDR1 is SQVTM and CDR2 is ANQGSEA. DNA of the CDR3: TGCAGCGTTGATGCTGCGGGAGGGCCCAGTGAGCAGTTCTTC. Amino acid sequence: CSVDAAGGPSEQFF.

This clone was found a few times. This chain links TRBV29-1 with TRBJ2-5; perhaps D is TRBD1 or TRBD2 (5 bases each). Germline CDR1 and CDR2: SQVTM and ANQGSEA. V was pared by 0 bases and J by 1 base, with 15 bases between. The CDR3 spans 16 residues. CDR3 in DNA: TGCAGCGTTGAAGATGAGAGGGGAAGGGGCCAAGAGACCCAGTACTTC. Translated: CSVEDERGRGQETQYF.

This clone was found a few times. CDR3 bases: TGTGCCAGCAGCTCGGCGGGAGGGTGGGAGCAGTTCTTC. As protein: CASSSAGGWEQFF. This rearrangement joins TRBV7-9 to TRBJ2-1, with 9 bases aligning to TRBD2. The CDR3 covers 13 residues. V dropped 4 bases and J dropped 10; count of bases not matched to a gene: 5. Germline V lookup: CDR1 SEHNR, CDR2 FQNEAQ (reference sequence).

The CDR3 nucleotides read TGTGCCAGCAGCTTAGGGACAGGGGCGGACGAGACCCAGTACTTC. Translation gives CASSLGTGADETQYF. This chain joins TRBV7-7 and TRBJ2-5; TRBD1 agrees at 9 bases. The J segment lost 5 bases and the V segment lost 1 base, leaving 5 bases of the junction unmatched. Germline V lookup: CDR1 SSHAT, CDR2 FNYEAQ (reference sequence). This CDR3 has 15 residues.

For this clone: The same CDR3 can be traced to other DNA sequences in this sample. The rearrangement joins TRBV9 to TRBJ2-7; D is unclear. V lost 3 bases and J lost 0, with 10 bases in between. The CDR3 contains 14 residues. CDR1 SGDLS and CDR2 YYNGEE come from the germline V gene. The DNA for the CDR3 is TGTGCCAGCAGCGAAGACCGGTACTCCTACGAGCAGTACTTC. As protein: CASSEDRYSYEQYF.

The chain links TRBV27 to TRBJ2-7; D uncertain. This CDR3 is 13 amino acids long. The germline V gene encodes CDR1 MNHEY and CDR2 SMNVEV (reference sequence). The ends were cut back, 5 bases at V and 6 bases at J, with 14 bases in the middle. CDR3 DNA sequence: TGTGCCAGCAGTCTTCAAAGGCTCGCCGAGCAGTACTTC. Translated: CASSLQRLAEQYF.

The chain joins TRBV7-3 to TRBJ1-1; TRBD1 matches 7 bases. CDR1 is SGHTA, CDR2 FQGTGA, per germline. The CDR3 consists of 13 residues. Trimming at V came to 5 bases and at J to 6 bases, leaving 6 bases not matched to a gene. CDR3 protein: CASSPDRFAEAFF. The CDR3 DNA is TGTGCCAGCAGCCCGGACAGGTTCGCTGAAGCTTTCTTT.

This clone was found a few times. The chain has TRBV7-9 and TRBJ2-5; tentatively, D is TRBD2 (6 bases). Germline V gene sequence: CDR1 SEHNR, CDR2 FQNEAQ (reference sequence). The CDR3 is 13 amino acids. Trimming removed 9 bases at V and 7 bases at J, with 18 bases between. This CDR3 is CASDEVYGGTQYF. CDR3 bases: TGTGCCAGTGATGAGGTTTACGGGGGGACCCAGTACTTC.

The genes are TRBV27 and TRBJ2-1; weak D call: TRBD2 (6 bases). From germline, CDR1 is MNHEY and CDR2 SMNVEV (reference sequence). This CDR3 region has 15 residues. The V and J ends lost 5 bases and 4 bases respectively, with 15 bases between them. CDR3 DNA: TGTGCCAGCAGTCAGGCAGGTCGGGGGTACAATGAGCAGTTCTTC. As protein: CASSQAGRGYNEQFF.

Turning to this clone: A far larger clone is a single base away, which makes a read error likely. This sample also contains other DNA sequences that code for the same CDR3. The V call is TRBV10-2, the J call TRBJ1-3, with unresolved D. The CDR3 is 17 residues long. Germline-derived CDR1 and CDR2 are WSHSY and SAAADI. CDR3: CASSPAAPRNSGNTIYF. The CDR3 DNA follows: TGCGCTAGCAGCCCCGCCGCCCCGAGAAACTCTGGAAACACCATATATTTT.

Ten or more counts support this clone. The gene calls are TRBV5-4 and TRBJ2-2; the match to TRBD1 covers 7 bases. Germline loops: CDR1 SGHNT, CDR2 YYREEE (reference sequence). Germline trimming cut 4 bases from V and 4 bases from J; bases unmatched to any gene: 7. The CDR3 runs to 15 residues. The CDR3 protein is CASSATGRATGELFF. CDR3 DNA sequence: TGTGCCAGCAGCGCGACAGGGCGGGCCACCGGGGAGCTGTTTTTT.

This chain links TRBV28 with TRBJ2-3; D is possibly TRBD2 (5 bases). Trimming cost V 3 bases and J 0 bases, with 13 bases left between them. The CDR3 runs to 16 residues. Germline CDR1 reads MDHEN; CDR2 reads SYDVKM. The CDR3 loop reads CASSFSPSFSTDTQYF. In nucleotides, the CDR3 is TGTGCCAGCAGTTTTAGCCCTAGCTTTAGCACAGATACGCAGTATTTT. Full variable domain (missing parts from reference TRBV28 and TRBJ2-3): DVKVTQSSRYLVKRTGEKVFLECVQDMDHENMFWYRQDPGLGLRLIYFSYDVKMKEKGDIPEGYSVSREKKERFSLILESASTNQTSMYLCASSFSPSFSTDTQYFGPGTRLTVL.

This clone has just one count. The junction differs from germline at one of its ends, possibly a read error. This rearrangement joins TRBV5-4 to TRBJ1-4; 9 positions match TRBD1. This CDR3 has 13 amino acids. The germline V gene encodes CDR1 SGHNT and CDR2 YYREEE (reference sequence). CDR3 bases: TGTGCCAGCAGCTGGGACAGGGATGAAAAGCTGTTTTTT. Its protein product is CASSWDRDEKLFF.

This chain links TRBV11-2 with TRBJ2-1, with TRBD1 identical over 8 bases. Germline CDR1 reads SGHAT; CDR2 reads FQNNGV. With 6 bases clipped from V and 7 bases from J, the junction kept 14 bases outside the gene matches. The CDR3 loop spans 16 amino acids. The CDR3 DNA sequence: TGTGCCAGCAGTTCCATTGGGACAGGATTAGCAAATGAGCAGTTCTTC. This sequence encodes CASSSIGTGLANEQFF.

This clone was counted a few times. V usage is TRBV5-1 and J usage is TRBJ2-5; D call uncertain. The J call may be mistaken, given a closer DNA end match to TRBJ2-7. The germline V gene has CDR1 SGHRS and CDR2 YFSETQ. CDR3 size: 15 residues. In nucleotides, the CDR3 is TGCGCCAGCAGCTTGGAAGGATCCAGAGCCTACGAGCAGTACTTC. It specifies CASSLEGSRAYEQYF.

This clone turned up a few times. V usage is TRBV29-1 and J usage is TRBJ2-5; possible D gene TRBD1, 5 bases. The CDR3 sequence is 12 residues long. Trimming pared 5 bases from V and 2 bases from J, leaving 9 bases between. The germline CDR1 and CDR2 sequences are SQVTM and ANQGSEA. In DNA, the CDR3 is TGCAGCGTTATGGACATGCAAGAGACCCAGTACTTC. Translating it yields CSVMDMQETQYF.

The V call is TRBV7-3, the J call TRBJ2-3; D uncertain. CDR3 length: 13 amino acids. CDR1 and CDR2 (germline): SGHTA, FQGTGA. V lost 8 bases and J 2 bases, leaving 11 bases between the germline ends. DNA for the CDR3: TGTGCCAGCCATCGCCGGACCACAGATACGCAGTATTTT. It translates to CASHRRTTDTQYF.

About this clone: Since a far larger clone is one base different, this is likely a read error. The chain recombines TRBV14 with TRBJ2-7, with 8 bases that match TRBD1. Germline CDR1 and CDR2: SGHDN and FVKESK. The CDR3 is made up of 15 amino acids. This CDR3 reads CANSQDRGSSYEQYF. The CDR3 nucleotides are TGTGCCAACAGCCAAGACAGGGGAAGCTCCTACGAGCAGTACTTC.